One sample yielded the 18 T cell receptor beta chains listed below, sequenced in a study of T cells in Graves' hyperthyroidism and ophthalmopathy. The CDR3 regions of TCR beta were amplified from RNA transcripts. The HTBI primer set drove a first-round RT-PCR of the TCR CDR3. TCRdb processed the multiplex PCR reads anew with MiXCR; each CDR3 protein has one entry. The repertoire holds about 700,000 distinct CDR3 sequences, with approximately 15% as singletons. The specimen sequenced was blood. Receptor source: a woman younger than 30 with Graves' hyperthyroidism.

This clonotype was counted ten times or more. V gene TRBV9 combines with J gene TRBJ1-1; TRBD1 might be the D (5 bases). The germline V gene encodes CDR1 SGDLS and CDR2 YYNGEE. The CDR3 runs to 15 residues. V lost 7 bases and J lost 5, with 21 bases in between. The CDR3, as DNA: TGTGCCAGCGTCCCGACCCCAGGGATGAGGACTGAAGCTTTCTTT. This sequence encodes CASVPTPGMRTEAFF.

The sample holds many counts of this clonotype. The chain is built from TRBV12-3 or TRBV12-4 and TRBJ1-5; 7 bases match TRBD1. Trimming at V came to 7 bases and at J to 0 bases, leaving 12 bases not matched to a gene. The CDR3 is 17 residues long. The CDR3 nucleotides are TGTGCCAGCAAAGCGGGGGACAGATCTTATAGCAATCAGCCCCAGCATTTT. Translating gives CASKAGDRSYSNQPQHF.

In this sample, this clonotype turned up many times. The V and J genes are TRBV6-1 and TRBJ2-2, with 9 bases that match TRBD1. The CDR3 is made up of 15 amino acids. V shed 3 bases, J shed 7 bases, and the junction held 6 bases outside the gene matches. Germline-derived CDR1 and CDR2 are MNHNS and SASEGT. This chain's CDR3 is CASSDRTGEIGELFF. The CDR3 DNA reads as TGTGCCAGCAGTGACCGGACAGGGGAGATCGGGGAGCTGTTTTTT.

This clonotype appeared many times. The gene calls are TRBV11-2 and TRBJ2-7, with unresolved D. CDR1 is SGHAT and CDR2 is FQNNGV in the germline V gene. V dropped 5 bases and J dropped 6 bases, with 8 bases sitting between them. The CDR3 contains 11 residues. CDR3 coding DNA: TGTGCCAGCAGCGTCGAAAGCGAGCAGTACTTC. Amino acid sequence: CASSVESEQYF.

This clonotype was detected only a few times. V is TRBV12-3 or TRBV12-4 and J is TRBJ2-1, with 8 positions matching TRBD2. V shed 7 bases and J 1 base; nucleotides not matched to a gene: 6. The CDR3 covers 15 residues. The CDR3 sequence is CASNPAGVSYNEQFF. In nucleotides, the CDR3 is TGTGCCAGCAACCCAGCGGGAGTTTCCTACAATGAGCAGTTCTTC.

This clonotype has a handful of counts. This chain connects TRBV2 to TRBJ2-2, with D tentatively TRBD2 (6 bases). Between the trimmed V and J ends, which lost 8 bases and 4 bases, there was a span of 17 bases. Germline loops: CDR1 SNHLY, CDR2 FYNNEI. This CDR3 has 15 residues. CDR3 in amino acids: CASFGVGLVTGELFF. CDR3 bases: TGTGCCAGCTTCGGCGTGGGACTTGTCACCGGGGAGCTGTTTTTT.

This clonotype was recorded many times. The chain carries TRBV11-2 and TRBJ2-7; 7 nucleotides agree with TRBD2. The length of the CDR3 is 15 residues. Germline-derived CDR1 and CDR2 are SGHAT and FQNNGV. V was pared by 1 base and J by 3 bases, with 6 bases of the junction left unmatched. This CDR3 reads CASSLGGGGLYEQYF. The CDR3 DNA sequence: TGTGCCAGCAGCTTAGGGGGGGGAGGGCTCTACGAGCAGTACTTC.

This clonotype appeared many times. The chain carries TRBV28 and TRBJ2-7; D call uncertain. Germline lookup yields CDR1 MDHEN and CDR2 SYDVKM. V lost 10 bases, J lost 4 bases, and 14 bases lay in between. This CDR3 region has 12 residues. Written as DNA, the CDR3 is TGTGCCACGAGAGGAGATCTATACGAGCAGTACTTC. It codes for CATRGDLYEQYF.

The rearrangement uses TRBV27 and TRBJ2-7; 7 bases map to TRBD1. Germline values: CDR1 MNHEY, CDR2 SMNVEV (reference sequence). The J segment lost 5 bases and the V segment lost 9 bases, leaving 7 bases of the junction unmatched. CDR3 length equals 12 residues. The chain's CDR3 is CASKDRAHEQYF. The DNA for the CDR3 is TGTGCCAGTAAAGACAGGGCTCACGAGCAGTACTTC.

In this sample, this clonotype turned up many times. The chain joins TRBV30 to TRBJ2-7; D ambiguous. Germline V CDR1 and CDR2: GTSNPN, SVGIG (reference sequence). The germline V and J ends were trimmed by 5 bases and 0 bases, with 14 bases remaining between them. The CDR3 is made up of 14 amino acids. Here the CDR3 reads CAWVPTGSSYEQYF. As DNA, the CDR3 is TGTGCCTGGGTTCCCACGGGCAGCTCCTACGAGCAGTACTTC.

This clonotype was counted at least ten times. The V call is TRBV13, the J call TRBJ2-1, with 11 bases fitting TRBD2. The germline CDR1 and CDR2 sequences are PRHDT and FYEKMQ (reference sequence). This CDR3 region has 19 residues. Losses at the gene ends were 2 bases for V and 4 bases for J; bases not matched to a gene: 13. CDR3: CASSLSAIMTSGIYNEQFF. Here the CDR3 DNA reads TGTGCCAGCAGCTTAAGCGCCATTATGACTAGCGGGATTTACAATGAGCAGTTCTTC.

This clonotype was detected many times. The chain is built from TRBV15 and TRBJ1-1; D unresolved. Germline V gene lookup returns CDR1 LNHNV and CDR2 YYDKDF (reference sequence). Trimming removed 2 bases from V and 2 bases from J, with 9 bases in between. This CDR3 has 14 residues. CDR3 sequence reads: CATSRQSQNTEAFF. CDR3 DNA sequence: TGTGCCACCAGCAGACAATCCCAAAACACTGAAGCTTTCTTT.

To note about this clonotype: Its ends do not fully match the called genes, so a read error is possible. The chain employs TRBV20-1 and TRBJ1-3; no definite D call. The CDR3 loop spans 13 amino acids. Germline CDR1 and CDR2: DFQATT and SNEGSKA (reference sequence). The chain's CDR3 is CSARVVNGTTIYF. The CDR3 nucleotides read TGCAGTGCTAGAGTGGTAAATGGAACCACCATATATTTT.

This clonotype was seen many times. This rearrangement joins TRBV5-5 to TRBJ1-4, with D possibly matching TRBD1 (6 bases). Between the trimmed V and J ends, which lost 4 bases and 4 bases, there was a span of 14 bases. Germline V gene data show CDR1 as SGHKS and CDR2 as YYEKEE (reference sequence). The CDR3 extends over 15 amino acids. This CDR3 is CASSHHRVINEKLFF. The DNA of the CDR3 is TGTGCCAGCAGCCACCACAGGGTAATTAATGAAAAACTGTTTTTT.

This clonotype was counted at least ten times. The rearrangement links TRBV4-3 to TRBJ1-2, with no clear D. Trimming pared 1 base from V and 0 bases from J, leaving 12 bases between. The germline gives CDR1 LGHNA, CDR2 YSLEER. This CDR3 contains 16 residues. Here the CDR3 DNA reads TGCGCCAGCAGCCAAGCGGGAAGGGTAGCTAACTATGGCTACACCTTC. Encoded protein: CASSQAGRVANYGYTF.

This clonotype occurred many times. The rearrangement links TRBV7-2 to TRBJ2-1, with TRBD2 identical over 7 bases. After removal of 4 bases from V and 4 bases from J, the junction contained 7 bases not matched to a gene. There are 15 residues in the CDR3. Looked up from germline, CDR1 is SGHTA and CDR2 is FQGNSA. The CDR3 DNA follows: TGTGCCAGCAGCTCCCCCCAGCGGGGTTACAATGAGCAGTTCTTC. This translates into CASSSPQRGYNEQFF.

This clonotype was recorded a few times. The chain couples TRBV20-1 to TRBJ2-5, with a possible D match to TRBD1 (5 bases). Germline V gives CDR1 DFQATT, CDR2 SNEGSKA (reference sequence). The CDR3 loop spans 13 amino acids. V lost 3 bases to trimming and J lost 4 bases, with 12 bases between them. The CDR3 loop reads CSASPGDRETQYF. In DNA form, the CDR3 reads TGCAGTGCTAGCCCAGGCGACAGAGAGACCCAGTACTTC.

This clonotype was counted at least ten times. V usage is TRBV20-1 and J usage is TRBJ2-1, with 7 bases that match TRBD2. Looked up from germline, CDR1 is DFQATT and CDR2 is SNEGSKA (reference sequence). The ends lost 1 base at V and 3 bases at J; junction bases unmatched: 9. The CDR3 has 16 residues. CDR3: CSARVRGRFGYNEQFF. The CDR3 coding sequence is TGCAGTGCTAGAGTGCGGGGGAGGTTCGGCTACAATGAGCAGTTCTTC.